There are a few counts of the clone carrying this TCR beta chain. Authors' analysis steps: Counts of nucleated cells, estimated from reference gene primer amplification, were obtained. TCRdb's copy holds only in-frame clones and misses some; the assay was immunoSEQ multiplex PCR. V and J calls plus clone size are reproduced from that table; the DNA served to infer D and trimming. The sample lists 150,000 to 200,000 clones, 70% to 90% occurring once. This sample was included in a study of blood T cell repertoires in COVID-19. Study context: Acute and convalescent COVID-19 specimens originated in the United States, Italy and Spain. The analysed material was cDNA or gDNA that came from T cells, B-cell-depleted T cells, or PBMCs.

CDR1 and CDR2 (germline): SGHTA, FQGNSA. V lost 0 bases to trimming and J lost 8 bases, with 16 bases between them. This CDR3 has 15 amino acids. During active infection, Seattle patients enrolled and were then monitored through disease. The sequence derives from a woman aged 60 to 75 with COVID-19, enrolled during active disease. The V gene is TRBV7-2, the J gene TRBJ1-2; D is ambiguous. Sample: peripheral blood. The CDR3 bases are TGTGCCAGCAGCTTAGCGCCATTACCGGGTCCCGGCTACACCTTC. Protein sequence: CASSLAPLPGPGYTF.